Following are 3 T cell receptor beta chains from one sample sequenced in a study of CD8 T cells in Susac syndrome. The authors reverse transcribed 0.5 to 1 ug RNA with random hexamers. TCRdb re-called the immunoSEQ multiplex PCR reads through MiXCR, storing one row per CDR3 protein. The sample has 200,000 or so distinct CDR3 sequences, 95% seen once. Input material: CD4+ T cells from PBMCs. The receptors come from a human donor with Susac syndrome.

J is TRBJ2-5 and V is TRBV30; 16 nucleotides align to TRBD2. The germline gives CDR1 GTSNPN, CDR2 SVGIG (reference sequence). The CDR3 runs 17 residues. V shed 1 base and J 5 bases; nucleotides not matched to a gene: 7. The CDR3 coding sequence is TGTGCCTGGAGTGCCGGGACTAGCGGGGGGGCATGGGAGACCCAGTACTTC. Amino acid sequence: CAWSAGTSGGAWETQYF.

The CDR3 bases are TGTGCCAGCAGGCAGCGACAGGAAACCTACGAGCAGTACTTC. It encodes CASRQRQETYEQYF. V is TRBV6-1 and J is TRBJ2-7, with TRBD1 as a possible D gene (6 bases). V was clipped by 6 bases and J by 2 bases, with 14 bases between them. The CDR3 contains 14 residues. Per the germline V gene, CDR1 is MNHNS and CDR2 is SASEGT.

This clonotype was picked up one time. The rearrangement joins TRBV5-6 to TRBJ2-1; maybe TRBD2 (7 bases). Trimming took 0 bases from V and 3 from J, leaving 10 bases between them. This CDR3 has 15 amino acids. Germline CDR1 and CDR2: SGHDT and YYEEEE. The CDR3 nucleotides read TGTGCCAGCAGCTTGGGCGGGGGCAGCTACAATGAGCAGTTCTTC. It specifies CASSLGGGSYNEQFF.